The 8 T cell receptor beta chains in this list originate from one sample, sequenced in a study of vaccination and CD4 T cells after COVID-19 (dated 2022 in TCRdb). The library relied on PCR. The sequencer was an Illumina iSeq 100. DNA from cultured CD4+ T cells was subjected to TCR sequencing with the Oncomine TCR Beta short-read assay at the Johns Hopkins FTIC core. TCRdb trimmed public reads at Q25 via fastp, called clones via MiXCR and kept in-frame beta chains. Rows with a matching CDR3 protein are joined into one entry that keeps the most common DNA and genes. This sample is represented by 19,000 or so distinct CDR3 sequences; around 46% of them were singletons. The ten largest clones take up 2.5% to 3.5% of the sample. In the paper's terms, the treatment or condition label means: approximately nine-day PBMC culture with coronavirus spike peptide pools or control peptides (ViraFEST assay). Their antigens are not known.

The sample consisted of CD4+ T cells from blood, cultured in vitro, taken after SARS-CoV-2 vaccination. The receptors come from a human donor who had recovered from COVID-19.

This clonotype was observed a handful of times. This chain uses TRBV6-1 with TRBJ1-2; TRBD1 matches 9 bases. The J segment lost 6 bases and the V segment lost 6 bases, leaving 5 bases of the junction unmatched. Germline lookup yields CDR1 MNHNS and CDR2 SASEGT. The CDR3 is 13 residues long. The CDR3 region has the DNA TGTGCCAGCAGAGAGGGACAGGGCAATGGCTACACCTTC. Amino acid sequence: CASREGQGNGYTF.

The V call is TRBV7-2, the J call TRBJ1-2; D is possibly TRBD1 (6 bases). Germline CDR1 reads SGHTA; CDR2 reads FQGNSA. V was trimmed by 7 bases and J by 3 bases, leaving 18 bases between them. The CDR3 covers 15 residues. CDR3 sequence reads: CASTPDLTGYYGYTF. CDR3 in DNA: TGTGCCAGCACCCCCGACCTTACAGGGTACTATGGCTACACCTTC.

The chain couples TRBV30 to TRBJ2-6; 7 bases match TRBD1. V gave up 0 bases and J gave up 0 bases; unmatched junction bases: 8. Germline CDR1 and CDR2: GTSNPN and SVGIG (reference sequence). The CDR3 extends over 18 amino acids. The CDR3 sequence is CAWSVGTVGVSGANVLTF. CDR3 bases: TGTGCCTGGAGTGTGGGGACAGTAGGGGTCTCTGGGGCCAACGTCCTGACTTTC.

The chain combines TRBV24-1 with TRBJ2-5; D is unresolved. Germline V CDR1 and CDR2: KGHDR, SFDVKD. The CDR3 is made up of 14 amino acids. V gave up 2 bases and J gave up 4 bases, with 10 bases separating them. The DNA of the CDR3 is TGTGCCACCAGTGATTCTTCAACCGGAGAGACCCAGTACTTC. Protein: CATSDSSTGETQYF.

This chain links TRBV5-4 with TRBJ2-7, with TRBD2 as a possible D gene (5 bases). Germline V lookup: CDR1 SGHNT, CDR2 YYREEE (reference sequence). There are 16 residues in the CDR3. The V gene lost 0 bases and the J gene lost 5 bases, with 18 bases spanning the gap. CDR3 amino acids: CASSLGRSPPLDEQYF. CDR3 DNA: TGTGCCAGCAGCTTGGGGAGGTCTCCTCCCCTTGACGAGCAGTACTTC.

The chain combines TRBV27 with TRBJ1-6; no definite D call. Germline CDR1 is MNHEY and CDR2 is SMNVEV (reference sequence). CDR3 length equals 17 residues. V lost 2 bases and J 7 bases, leaving 18 bases between the germline ends. CDR3 in amino acids: CASSLRWRYGWNSPLHF. The DNA for the CDR3 is TGTGCCAGCAGTTTACGTTGGCGGTACGGGTGGAATTCACCCCTCCACTTT.

The chain has TRBV20-1 and TRBJ2-1, with 11 bases identical to TRBD2. There are 14 residues in the CDR3. V was pared by 3 bases and J by 8 bases, with 6 bases of the junction left unmatched. Germline values: CDR1 DFQATT, CDR2 SNEGSKA (reference sequence). The DNA for the CDR3 is TGCAGTGCTAGTATTAGCGGGAGGGTCGATGAGCAGTTCTTC. Its translation is CSASISGRVDEQFF.

The V gene is TRBV19, the J gene TRBJ1-2, with TRBD1 as a possible D gene (5 bases). This CDR3 region has 14 residues. V lost 5 bases and J lost 8, with 18 bases in between. Germline CDR1 is LNHDA and CDR2 is SQIVND (reference sequence). CDR3 sequence: CASSLGAGSKGYTF. The DNA for the CDR3 is TGTGCCAGTAGTCTTGGGGCTGGATCCAAGGGCTACACCTTC.